This TCR beta chain was sequenced in a study of spatial heterogeneity in lung cancer. Turning to the study itself: Sequence detection consistently recorded a greater number of beta-chain than alpha-chain sequences.

Time point: sample taken at primary tumor resection. The approximately 79 donors had untreated early-stage non-small cell lung cancer. Unsorted whole RNA of tumor, nontumor lung or frozen PBMC was sequenced. The CDR3 extends over 15 amino acids. The V gene lost 4 bases and the J gene lost 5 bases, with 14 bases spanning the gap. Germline loops: CDR1 SGHVS, CDR2 FNYEAQ. Individually, TCR cDNA molecules were each labelled with a unique molecular identifier. TCRdb passed the 5' RACE reads through MiXCR, listing each CDR3 protein once. The repertoire holds 20,000 to 25,000 distinct CDR3 sequences, with less than 6% as singletons. This clonotype was seen many times.

This chain joins TRBV7-6 and TRBJ1-4; D possibly corresponds to TRBD1 (6 bases). The sequenced sample was PBMCs, obtained at surgery. This sequence originates from a male donor with early-stage non-small cell lung cancer. For the CDR3, the DNA is TGTGCCAGCAGCTCTAGACAGGCTCACAATGAAAAACTGTTTTTT. Its protein product is CASSSRQAHNEKLFF.